This entry concerns a single TCR beta chain. The record originates from a study of blood T cell repertoires in COVID-19. Turning to the study itself: Specimens from acute and convalescent COVID-19 originated in the United States, Italy and Spain. Sample material is recorded as cDNA or gDNA derived from T cells, B-cell-depleted T cells, or PBMCs.

Germline CDR1 and CDR2: LNHDA and SQIVND (reference sequence). Trimming stripped 7 bases from V and 2 bases from J, with 18 bases between. The length of the CDR3 is 16 residues. In the original processing: Reference gene primer amplification in the assay estimated nucleated cell counts. TCRdb's table, derived via immunoSEQ multiplex PCR, lists solely in-frame clones and lacks some. V, J and clone size were drawn from that table, and D and trimming were deduced from the DNA. This table has about 160,000 clones, approximately 91% appearing once. This receptor was taken from a man aged 18 to 30 with acute or convalescent COVID-19. The sample taken for sequencing was peripheral blood. V is TRBV19 and J is TRBJ1-3; the D gene is possibly TRBD1 (5 bases). This CDR3 is CASTPSSPGTGNTIYF. The CDR3 DNA reads TGTGCCAGTACCCCTTCATCCCCAGGGACTGGAAACACCATATATTTT.